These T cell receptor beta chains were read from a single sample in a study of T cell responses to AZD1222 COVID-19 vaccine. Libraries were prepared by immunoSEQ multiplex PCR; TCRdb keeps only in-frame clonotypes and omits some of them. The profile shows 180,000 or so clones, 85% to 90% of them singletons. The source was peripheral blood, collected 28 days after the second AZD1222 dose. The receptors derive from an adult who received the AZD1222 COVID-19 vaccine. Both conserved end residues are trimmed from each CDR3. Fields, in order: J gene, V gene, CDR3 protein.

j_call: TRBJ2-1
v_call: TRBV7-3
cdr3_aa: ASSLISGTYNEQF

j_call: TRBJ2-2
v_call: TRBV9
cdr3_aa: ASSSGTLNTGELF

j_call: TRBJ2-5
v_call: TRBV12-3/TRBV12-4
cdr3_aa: ASSFVQETQY

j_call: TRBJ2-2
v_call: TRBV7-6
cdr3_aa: ASSSSSSANTGELF

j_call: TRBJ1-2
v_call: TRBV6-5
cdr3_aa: ASSYRPTTYYGYT

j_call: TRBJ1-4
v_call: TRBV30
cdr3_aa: AWSVRTWGEKLF

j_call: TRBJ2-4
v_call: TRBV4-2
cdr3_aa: ASSQEAKNIQY

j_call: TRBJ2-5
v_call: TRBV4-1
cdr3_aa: ASSQGGSGVFGTQY

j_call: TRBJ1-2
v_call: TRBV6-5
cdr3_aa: ASHKRTGGLSGYT

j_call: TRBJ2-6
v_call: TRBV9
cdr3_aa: ASSTLTGTGANVLT

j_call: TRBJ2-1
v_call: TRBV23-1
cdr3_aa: AIDLNRIGLAGVGSYNEQF

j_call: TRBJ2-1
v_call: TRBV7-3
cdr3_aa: ASSNYGSDNEQF

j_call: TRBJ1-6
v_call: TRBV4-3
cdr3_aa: ASSQDSREAPLH

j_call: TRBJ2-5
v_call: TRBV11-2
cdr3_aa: ASSFRTSGGQETQY

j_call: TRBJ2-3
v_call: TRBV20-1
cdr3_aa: SASRDSGRTDTQY

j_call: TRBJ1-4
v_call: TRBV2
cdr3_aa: ASSAGGEKLF

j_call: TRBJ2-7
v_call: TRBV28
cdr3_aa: ATVDGSSYEQY

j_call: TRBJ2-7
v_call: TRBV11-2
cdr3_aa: ASSWSTGVTYEQY

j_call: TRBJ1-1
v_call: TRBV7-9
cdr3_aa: ASSGAGTVNTEAF

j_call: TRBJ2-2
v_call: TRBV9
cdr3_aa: ASSVGVNTGELF

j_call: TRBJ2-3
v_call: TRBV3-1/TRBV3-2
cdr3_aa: ASSQGNSGSFDTQY

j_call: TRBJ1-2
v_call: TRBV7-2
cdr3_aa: ASSPTSNSFQGGYT

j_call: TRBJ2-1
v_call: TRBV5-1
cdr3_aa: ASSLVQGGNEQF

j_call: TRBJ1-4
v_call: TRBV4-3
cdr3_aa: ASSQGGRGEKLF

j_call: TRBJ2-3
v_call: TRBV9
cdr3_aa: ASSVSGSTDTQY

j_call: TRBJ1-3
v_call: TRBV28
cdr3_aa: ASSFYRGRMAGNTIY

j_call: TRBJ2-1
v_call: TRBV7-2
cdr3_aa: ASSLERAGDNEQF

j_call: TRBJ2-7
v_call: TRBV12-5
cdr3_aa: ASGLDREGWDYEQY

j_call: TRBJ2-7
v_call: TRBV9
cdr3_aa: ASSVDPGLAVYEQY

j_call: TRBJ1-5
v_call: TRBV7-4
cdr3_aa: ASSLAQGQPQH